These T cell receptor beta chains were read from a single sample in a study of T-cell reconstitution after alpha-beta-depleted transplantation in children. TCRdb redid the calling of the PCR reads with MiXCR, one entry per CDR3 protein. The sample yields 90,000 to 130,000 distinct CDR3 sequences, over 9% seen once. Material: PBMCs, obtained before TCRalphabeta/CD19-depleted stem cell transplant. Every receptor here comes from a boy aged 2-9 years with acute lymphoblastic leukemia, due to receive a stem cell transplant. Each CDR3 is given with its conserved first and last residue. A D gene is named only where the DNA matches it firmly. The size of a clone is reported for some rows only, either as once, few or many, or as a class for expanded clones.

>TRBJ2-5|TRBV15|TRBD2|-
TGTGCCACCAGCAGAGGTGCGGGAGGGCCAGAGACCCAGTACTTC
CATSRGAGGPETQYF
>TRBJ2-7|TRBV5-6|TRBD1|-
TGTGCCAGCAGCTCAGGGACAGGGGGCTGGAGCGAGCAGTACTTC
CASSSGTGGWSEQYF
>TRBJ1-3|TRBV28|-|few
TGTGCCAGCAACGTACCGGGAAACACCATATATTTT
CASNVPGNTIYF
>TRBJ1-1|TRBV6-1|TRBD1|few
TGTGCCAGCAGTGACCCCAGGGGGACTGAAGCTTTCTTT
CASSDPRGTEAFF
>TRBJ2-1|TRBV27|TRBD2|-
TGTGCCGCCTTTTATCTCTGGGGGGGTGAGCAGTTCTTC
CAAFYLWGGEQFF
>TRBJ1-2|TRBV5-1|TRBD1|-
TGCGCCAGCAGCTTGGGTTCGGGACAGAACTTTGGCTACACCTTC
CASSLGSGQNFGYTF
>TRBJ2-7|TRBV18|TRBD1|few
TGTGCCAGCTCACCCCGACAGGGGACCTCCTACGAGCAGTACTTC
CASSPRQGTSYEQYF
>TRBJ1-6|TRBV6-5|-|few
TGTGCCAGCAGTTACTCGGTGACGCACTCACCCCTCCACTTT
CASSYSVTHSPLHF
>TRBJ2-1|TRBV18|TRBD2|-
TGTGCCAGCTCACCGGTAAGCGGGAGGGCCCCGACGGGTGAGCAGTTCTTC
CASSPVSGRAPTGEQFF
>TRBJ2-2|TRBV7-9|-|many
TGTGCCAGCAGCTTAGACGTGGGGACCTTGAACACCGGGGAGCTGTTTTTT
CASSLDVGTLNTGELFF
>TRBJ2-1|TRBV27|-|few
TGTGCCAGCAGTTTACGGGGGAAGGATGAGCAGTTCTTC
CASSLRGKDEQFF
>TRBJ1-3|TRBV5-1|TRBD1|-
TGCGCCAGCAGCTTTGGGACAGTTGGAAACACCATATATTTT
CASSFGTVGNTIYF
>TRBJ2-7|TRBV29-1|-|-
TGCAGCGTTGATGCGGGGCACGAGCAGTACTTC
CSVDAGHEQYF
>TRBJ1-5|TRBV20-1|-|-
TGCAGTGCTCAGGGACCGTATAGCAATCAGCCCCAGCATTTT
CSAQGPYSNQPQHF
>TRBJ2-1|TRBV5-6|TRBD1|-
TGTGCCAGCAGCCTACCGGGACAGGGGGACGGTGAGCAGTTCTTC
CASSLPGQGDGEQFF
>TRBJ2-2|TRBV11-2|TRBD2|-
TGTGCCAGCAGCCCCCATGGTTCGGCGGGAGCCTATAAAGGGGAGCTGTTTTTT
CASSPHGSAGAYKGELFF
>TRBJ2-5|TRBV23-1|-|-
TGCGCCAGCAGTCAATCCGTCGGCGGCGGGACCCAGTACTTC
CASSQSVGGGTQYF
>TRBJ1-2|TRBV20-1|-|few
TGCAGTGCTACGGGGAGGACCCCCACCTATGGCTACACCTTC
CSATGRTPTYGYTF
>TRBJ2-1|TRBV7-9|-|few
TGTGCCAGCAGCTTTTACCTCGTAGACCCCTACAATGAGCAGTTCTTC
CASSFYLVDPYNEQFF
>TRBJ2-1|TRBV2|-|-
TGTGCCAGCGGAACCTACAATGAGCAGTTCTTC
CASGTYNEQFF
>TRBJ2-3|TRBV5-1|-|few
TGCGCCAGCAGCTTGGCCTGGGAGTTAGGCACAGATACGCAGTATTTT
CASSLAWELGTDTQYF
>TRBJ1-2|TRBV20-1|-|-
TGCAGTGCTAAGCTCGGGGGGCAATTTACTTACTATGGCTACACCTTC
CSAKLGGQFTYYGYTF
>TRBJ2-1|TRBV6-2/TRBV6-3|TRBD2|few
TGTGCCAGCCCCCTACCTTTTGGGACTAGCGGGAGGGCCGGAGATAATGAGCAGTTCTTC
CASPLPFGTSGRAGDNEQFF
>TRBJ2-1|TRBV27|TRBD2|few
TGTGCCAGCAGTCCACAGACTAGCGGGAGAGTTGGCTACAATGAGCAGTTCTTC
CASSPQTSGRVGYNEQFF
>TRBJ2-6|TRBV27|-|-
TGTGCCAGCAGTTCGCACCTTGGGGGGGCCAACGTCCTGACTTTC
CASSSHLGGANVLTF
>TRBJ2-1|TRBV3-1|-|-
TGTGCCAGCAGCCAAGGAGTGGGGGTGTACAATGAGCAGTTCTTC
CASSQGVGVYNEQFF
>TRBJ1-2|TRBV6-5|-|-
TGTGCCAGCACCTTGGGACGGGAGGACTATGGCTACACCTTC
CASTLGREDYGYTF
>TRBJ2-1|TRBV5-1|-|few
TGCGCCAGCAGCTCAAGTGTGAGCGCCTACAATGAGCAGTTCTTC
CASSSSVSAYNEQFF
>TRBJ2-2|TRBV28|-|-
TGTGCCAGCAGTTTAGCCCCCCACACCGGGGAGCTGTTTTTT
CASSLAPHTGELFF
>TRBJ2-1|TRBV3-1|-|few
TGTGCCAGCAGCCTGGGTAGTGTCTGGGATGAGCAGTTCTTC
CASSLGSVWDEQFF
>TRBJ1-1|TRBV7-9|-|-
TGTGCCAGCAGCCCGAAGGCAGGTACGGAGGACACTGAAGCTTTCTTT
CASSPKAGTEDTEAFF
>TRBJ1-2|TRBV6-1|TRBD1|-
TGTGCCAGCAGAGGGACAGGGCGGGGTAATGGCTACACCTTC
CASRGTGRGNGYTF
>TRBJ1-1|TRBV12-3/TRBV12-4|-|-
TGTGCCAGCAGCACGAGGGCCCTCGAGGGGGAGCACACTGAAGCTTTCTTT
CASSTRALEGEHTEAFF
>TRBJ2-4|TRBV20-1|TRBD2|-
TGCAGTGCTAGAGCCGGGGGGTACATTCAGTACTTC
CSARAGGYIQYF
>TRBJ2-6|TRBV6-2/TRBV6-3|TRBD2|few
TGTGCCAGCAGCCTCGGACTAGCGGGAGGATCTGCATTCTCTGGGGCCAACGTCCTGACTTTC
CASSLGLAGGSAFSGANVLTF